The source of this TCR beta chain is a study of T cell responses to AZD1222 COVID-19 vaccine. Study observations and caveats: CD4 TCRs linked to vaccination spanned spike, dominating at 160-218 and 743-854. Clonal diversity was possibly underestimated, and the donors were mostly white British, with more females. Two AZD1222 doses significantly raised spike-specific TCR breadth and depth over controls. Among AZD1222 vaccinees, only 5 to 7 were seropositive at baseline.

Profiling relied on immunoSEQ multiplex PCR, and the TCRdb table lists in-frame clones only, not all of them. This sample has approximately 64,000 clones, with 84% found just once. V was clipped by 0 bases and J by 2 bases; unmatched bases: 4. Germline V gene lookup returns CDR1 SGHDT and CDR2 YYEEEE. This CDR3 comprises 15 residues. On this clone: Antigen specificity is unknown.

The receptor comes from an adult in good health. The material was peripheral blood, obtained on day 0 of AZD1222 vaccination. This chain links TRBV5-6 with TRBJ2-5, with 7 bases aligning to TRBD2. CDR3 sequence (DNA): TGTGCCAGCAGCTTGGATACGGGGGGTCAAGAGACCCAGTACTTC. Its translation: CASSLDTGGQETQYF. The whole variable domain, filled in from reference TRBV5-6 and TRBJ2-5, reads DAGVTQSPTHLIKTRGQQVTLRCSPKSGHDTVSWYQQALGQGPQFIFQYYEEEERQRGNFPDRFSGHQFPNYSSELNVNALLLGDSALYLCASSLDTGGQETQYFGPGTRLLVL.